The present TCR beta chain was sequenced within a study of cytomegalovirus exposure and HLA in healthy donors. CDR3 length: 15 amino acids. V was pared by 6 bases and J by 5 bases, with 19 bases between. Germline values: CDR1 MNHNY, CDR2 SVGAGI (reference sequence). This clone was observed a handful of times. PCR employed 60 Vbeta and 13 Jbeta primers. Original processing notes: About 10 million shared chains were among approximately 87 million unique TCR beta chains counted in a later analysis. Libraries were prepared by immunoSEQ multiplex PCR; TCRdb keeps only in-frame clonotypes and omits some of them. V, J and clone size derive from that table, while D and trimming were established from the DNA sequence. The repertoire has about 210,000 clones, roughly 87% of them found once; the top ten carry around 0.98%.

The TCR was taken from a boy between 2 and 10 years old in good health and CMV-seronegative. Material: PBMCs. The rearrangement links TRBV6-6 to TRBJ1-1; D is perhaps TRBD1 (5 bases). The CDR3 nucleotides read TGTGCCAGCAGCTACCCCGTAAACCGGGGGACTGAAGCTTTCTTT. It codes for CASSYPVNRGTEAFF.